These 22 T cell receptor beta chains were all obtained from the same sample, sequenced in a study of blood T cell repertoires in COVID-19. The assay was immunoSEQ multiplex PCR, and TCRdb's table has in-frame clones only and misses some. The repertoire holds some 260,000 clones, 70% to 90% seen once, with approximately 0.8% in the top ten. The specimen was peripheral blood. These receptors were obtained from a woman aged 30 to 39 with acute or convalescent COVID-19.

This chain connects TRBV10-3 to TRBJ1-6; the match to TRBD1 covers 8 bases. J gave up 7 bases and V 0 bases, and 2 bases lay outside the gene matches. This CDR3 has 15 residues. Germline CDR1 is ENHRY and CDR2 is SYGVKD. The CDR3 region has the DNA TGTGCCATCAGTGAGTCGAGACAGGGGAATTCACCCCTCCACTTT. Protein product: CAISESRQGNSPLHF.

The rearrangement joins TRBV19 to TRBJ1-1; unclear D gene. This CDR3 spans 15 amino acids. V dropped 5 bases and J dropped 0 bases, with 13 bases sitting between them. Germline loops: CDR1 LNHDA, CDR2 SQIVND (reference sequence). The DNA for the CDR3 is TGTGCCAGTAGTTACGTAGGACTTATGAACACTGAAGCTTTCTTT. Amino acid sequence: CASSYVGLMNTEAFF.

The sample holds one count of this clone. The chain links TRBV10-1 to TRBJ2-5, with TRBD1 matching over 11 bases. The V segment lost 10 bases and the J segment 2 bases; nucleotides outside the gene matches: 12. The germline V gene encodes CDR1 WNHNN and CDR2 SYGVQD (reference sequence). This CDR3 is built from 16 residues. CDR3 coding DNA: TGCGCCACCTTACCTGTTGGGACAGGGGGTCAAGAGACCCAGTACTTC. Translation gives CATLPVGTGGQETQYF.

V is TRBV30 and J is TRBJ2-6, with D maybe TRBD1 (6 bases). This CDR3 comprises 16 residues. The germline V gene encodes CDR1 GTSNPN and CDR2 SVGIG (reference sequence). Trimming left V 4 bases short and J 4 bases short, with 17 bases between. Here the CDR3 reads CAWNGRGSSGANVLTF. The CDR3 nucleotides read TGTGCCTGGAACGGCAGGGGATCCTCCGGGGCCAACGTCCTGACTTTC.

The J gene is TRBJ1-3, the V gene TRBV10-3; 7 bases line up with TRBD1. This CDR3 has 15 amino acids. Germline V gives CDR1 ENHRY, CDR2 SYGVKD. Trimming removed 5 bases from V and 0 bases from J; junction bases left unmatched: 4. The CDR3 DNA reads as TGTGCCATCAGTCCGGGACAGACCTCTGGAAACACCATATATTTT. This gives the protein CAISPGQTSGNTIYF.

This chain joins TRBV7-3 and TRBJ1-2; D gene ambiguous. Germline CDR1 reads SGHTA; CDR2 reads FQGTGA. This CDR3 region has 14 residues. Trimming took 7 bases from V and 4 from J, leaving 16 bases between them. CDR3 in DNA: TGTGCCAGCAATTCTGAGGGAACCTCCTATGGCTACACCTTC. Translated: CASNSEGTSYGYTF.

This chain connects TRBV6-2 or TRBV6-3 to TRBJ2-1; 9 nucleotides agree with TRBD1. Germline V gives CDR1 MNHEY, CDR2 SVGEGT. After removal of 6 bases from V and 3 bases from J, the junction contained 18 bases not matched to a gene. The CDR3 totals 19 residues. CDR3 sequence: CASSKGPGGGQGYYNEQFF. DNA for the CDR3: TGTGCCAGCAGCAAAGGCCCAGGGGGGGGACAGGGATACTACAATGAGCAGTTCTTC.

The rearrangement links TRBV3-1 (or the pseudogene TRBV3-2) to TRBJ2-5, with D tentatively TRBD2 (5 bases). The germline CDR1 and CDR2 sequences are LGHDT and YNNKEL (reference sequence). The CDR3 is 14 amino acids. With 4 bases removed from V and 2 bases from J, the gap between germline ends came to 11 bases. CDR3 loop: CASSRSSRQETQYF. CDR3 nucleotide sequence: TGTGCCAGCAGCCGGTCTAGCAGACAAGAGACCCAGTACTTC.

V is TRBV24-1 and J is TRBJ2-1; D is unresolved. The germline V gene has CDR1 KGHDR and CDR2 SFDVKD. V was cut by 6 bases and J by 10 bases, with 12 bases left in between. The CDR3 loop spans 12 amino acids. Written as DNA, the CDR3 is TGTGCCACCAGTTCAGGTTTACGGGAGCAGTTCTTC. Translated: CATSSGLREQFF.

This clone was recorded only once. The chain links TRBV29-1 to TRBJ2-1, with TRBD2 matching 10 bases. The CDR3 has 14 residues. V dropped 6 bases and J dropped 7; count of bases not matched to a gene: 9. Per the germline V gene, CDR1 is SQVTM and CDR2 is ANQGSEA. CDR3 bases: TGCAGCGTAACCCTAGCGGGAGTAGGAAATGAGCAGTTCTTC. Translated: CSVTLAGVGNEQFF.

The chain has TRBV6-5 and TRBJ1-6; D remains unclear. The V end was cut by 5 bases, the J end by 9 bases, with 17 bases between. Germline CDR1 reads MNHEY; CDR2 reads SVGAGI. The CDR3 is made up of 15 amino acids. The CDR3 DNA is TGTGCCAGCAGTCGGGAGCCCGGCAAGATTTCACCCCTCCACTTT. This translates into CASSREPGKISPLHF.

The V and J genes are TRBV25-1 and TRBJ2-4, with 11 positions matching TRBD2. This CDR3 is 18 amino acids long. V shed 2 bases, J shed 3 bases, and the junction held 9 bases outside the gene matches. Looked up from germline, CDR1 is MGHDK and CDR2 is SYGVNS. The CDR3 DNA sequence: TGTGCCAGCAGTGAACCTCTAGCGGGAGGAGGAGTCAAAAACATTCAGTACTTC. Its protein product is CASSEPLAGGGVKNIQYF.

This clone is a singleton in its sample. The V call is TRBV19, the J call TRBJ2-5, with unresolved D. Trimming removed 5 bases at V and 6 bases at J, with 7 bases between. The CDR3 has 11 residues. Germline loops: CDR1 LNHDA, CDR2 SQIVND (reference sequence). CDR3 region: CASSPGQTQYF. The DNA of the CDR3 is TGTGCCAGTAGTCCTGGGCAGACCCAGTACTTC.

The J gene is TRBJ2-7, the V gene TRBV9, with D maybe TRBD2 (5 bases). From germline, CDR1 is SGDLS and CDR2 YYNGEE. V was clipped by 3 bases and J by 3 bases, with 13 bases between them. The CDR3 is 14 amino acids. CDR3 nucleotides: TGTGCCAGCAGCGCTGGACTGGCCCACTACGAGCAGTACTTC. Amino acid sequence: CASSAGLAHYEQYF.

The chain uses TRBV6-5 and TRBJ1-5; 7 bases match TRBD1. Unmatched junction bases numbered 3, after V lost 6 bases and J lost 4 bases. CDR1 is MNHEY, CDR2 SVGAGI, per germline. This CDR3 region has 13 residues. The DNA of the CDR3 is TGTGCCAGCAGGCCGGGACAGAATCAGCCCCAGCATTTT. Its translation: CASRPGQNQPQHF.

The chain has TRBV6-2 or TRBV6-3 and TRBJ2-3, with D perhaps TRBD2 (6 bases). Trimming took off 1 base at V and 3 bases at J, with 11 bases between the two ends. The CDR3 consists of 15 residues. Germline V CDR1 and CDR2: MNHEY, SVGEGT. The CDR3, as DNA: TGTGCCAGCAGTTACTTCGGGAGAGTGACAGATACGCAGTATTTT. Residues: CASSYFGRVTDTQYF.

This chain joins TRBV11-2 and TRBJ2-7; a weak D match, TRBD2 (5 bases). V dropped 2 bases and J dropped 6 bases, with 11 bases sitting between them. The CDR3 runs to 13 residues. Germline V gives CDR1 SGHAT, CDR2 FQNNGV. The CDR3 DNA follows: TGTGCCAGCAGCTTATACGGGGTAGCCGAGCAGTACTTC. Translated: CASSLYGVAEQYF.

The V and J genes are TRBV18 and TRBJ2-1; TRBD2 might be the D (6 bases). CDR3 size: 16 residues. V dropped 1 base and J dropped 7 bases, with 17 bases sitting between them. Germline CDR1 KGHSH, CDR2 LQKENI. Written as DNA, the CDR3 is TGTGCCAGCTCACCACTGTCTACGGGAGTCGGGAATGAGCAGTTCTTC. Encoded protein: CASSPLSTGVGNEQFF.

V gene TRBV5-1 combines with J gene TRBJ2-3; D is ambiguous. The CDR3 totals 15 residues. V was cut by 3 bases and J by 8 bases, with 19 bases left in between. CDR1 and CDR2 from the germline V gene are SGHRS and YFSETQ. In nucleotides, the CDR3 is TGCGCCAGCAGCTCTGGTATAGGCACACAGAGTACGCAGTATTTT. Its translation: CASSSGIGTQSTQYF.

The chain employs TRBV5-1 and TRBJ2-1; TRBD2 matches at 7 bases. The germline V gene encodes CDR1 SGHRS and CDR2 YFSETQ. J gave up 6 bases and V 0 bases, and 6 bases lay outside the gene matches. The CDR3 spans 15 residues. In DNA form, the CDR3 reads TGCGCCAGCAGCTTGGAGGCGGGAGTAGTCAATGAGCAGTTCTTC. This translates into CASSLEAGVVNEQFF.

The chain combines TRBV14 with TRBJ2-2; 9 bases align to TRBD1. The junction had 7 bases not matched to a gene; V was cut back by 4 bases and J by 4 bases. Per the germline V gene, CDR1 is SGHDN and CDR2 is FVKESK. The CDR3 spans 16 residues. The CDR3 here is CASSPDRGPFTGELFF. For the CDR3, the DNA is TGTGCCAGCAGCCCGGACAGGGGTCCGTTCACCGGGGAGCTGTTTTTT.

The chain joins TRBV7-9 to TRBJ1-6; D is unresolved. This CDR3 has 14 amino acids. CDR1 and CDR2 (germline): SEHNR, FQNEAQ (reference sequence). Deletions cut 2 bases from V and 9 bases from J, with 11 bases between. CDR3 DNA: TGTGCCAGCAGCTTAAGTGATCTAGGTTCACCCCTCCACTTT. It codes for CASSLSDLGSPLHF.